These T cell receptor beta chains were read from a single sample in a study of blood T cell repertoires in COVID-19. Assay used: immunoSEQ multiplex PCR; TCRdb lists only in-frame clones, some missing. Among around 200,000 clones listed, about nine tenths were seen once. Input material: PBMCs or T cells enriched from blood (not recorded which). These receptors were taken from a man between 18 and 29 years old with acute COVID-19. Each CDR3 is given with its conserved first and last residue. D genes are given only for firm matches. The listing skips clone size in some rows; elsewhere it reads once, few, many or a size class.

J | V | size | D | DNA | CDR3
TRBJ2-2 | TRBV4-2 | NA | TRBD2 | TGTGCCAGCAGCCAAGAGGTTAGCGGGAGGGCCTCGTCCGGGGAGCTGTTTTTT | CASSQEVSGRASSGELFF
TRBJ2-3 | TRBV28 | NA | TRBD2 | TGTGCCAGCAGTTCCAGAGTTGCGGGAGGATATACGCAGTATTTT | CASSSRVAGGYTQYF
TRBJ1-1 | TRBV4-1 | once | NA | TGCGCCAGCAGCCAAGATCGGGGATCCATGAACACTGAAGCTTTCTTT | CASSQDRGSMNTEAFF
TRBJ2-5 | TRBV6-5 | NA | TRBD2 | TGTGCCAGCAGTTACTCCGGCGCGGGAGGGGCGGAGACCCAGTACTTC | CASSYSGAGGAETQYF
TRBJ2-1 | TRBV24-1 | NA | TRBD2 | TGTGCCACCAGTGATGTGACTAGCGGGAGTTACAATGAGCAGTTCTTC | CATSDVTSGSYNEQFF
TRBJ2-3 | TRBV4-1 | few | NA | TGCGCCAGCAGCCAAGTTGGTGGGCCAGATACGCAGTATTTT | CASSQVGGPDTQYF
TRBJ2-7 | TRBV3-1/TRBV3-2 | NA | NA | TGTGCCAGCAGCCAACTCGGCGGCGGAGGGCAGTACTTC | CASSQLGGGGQYF
TRBJ2-1 | TRBV7-9 | NA | TRBD2 | TGTGCCAGCAGCTCGACTAGCGGGTCAGGTGATGAGCAGTTCTTC | CASSSTSGSGDEQFF
TRBJ2-1 | TRBV6-4 | NA | NA | TGTGCCAGCAGTGACGGGGGGGCGGGCTCCTACAATGAGCAGTTCTTC | CASSDGGAGSYNEQFF
TRBJ2-1 | TRBV18 | few | NA | TGTGCCAGCTCACCTCCGGTACAGAATGAGCAGTTCTTC | CASSPPVQNEQFF
TRBJ2-3 | TRBV3-1/TRBV3-2 | NA | TRBD2 | TGTGCCAGCAGCCCTAGCGGAGGGGAAACAGATACGCAGTATTTT | CASSPSGGETDTQYF
TRBJ2-7 | TRBV10-3 | NA | TRBD2 | TGTGCCATCAGTGGGCCGGGACTAGCGGGGACTAGGGGGGACGAGCAGTACTTC | CAISGPGLAGTRGDEQYF
TRBJ2-1 | TRBV18 | NA | NA | TGTGCCAGCTCACCACCAGGGGTCAATGAGCAGTTCTTC | CASSPPGVNEQFF
TRBJ2-7 | TRBV6-5 | NA | TRBD1 | TGTGCCAGCAGTTACTCGGAGACAGGGTCCTACGAGCAGTACTTC | CASSYSETGSYEQYF
TRBJ2-7 | TRBV18 | NA | TRBD2 | TGTGCCAGCTCACCACTCACTAGCGGGAGTTACGAGCAGTACTTC | CASSPLTSGSYEQYF
TRBJ2-2 | TRBV5-1 | NA | NA | TGCGCCAGCAGCCTTGGGGCTTTAGGCACCGGGGAGCTGTTTTTT | CASSLGALGTGELFF
TRBJ2-5 | TRBV10-3 | NA | TRBD2 | TGTGCCATCCGGGGGACTAGCGGGACCCTACAGGGGGAGACCCAGTACTTC | CAIRGTSGTLQGETQYF
TRBJ1-3 | TRBV30 | NA | TRBD1 | TGTGCCTGGAGTCGAAGACCGGGACAGGGGGTAGACACCATATATTTT | CAWSRRPGQGVDTIYF
TRBJ2-5 | TRBV6-5 | NA | NA | TGTGCCAGCAGTCCGGGACACGCCCTTCAAGAGACCCAGTACTTC | CASSPGHALQETQYF